A single sample is the source of the 8 T cell receptor beta chains below, sequenced in a study of blood T cell repertoires in COVID-19. The assay was immunoSEQ multiplex PCR, and TCRdb's table has in-frame clones only and misses some. The sample records 310,000 or so clones, over 75% being singletons. The sequencing sample was made of PBMCs or T cells enriched from blood (not recorded which). These receptors were collected from a woman in her 40s who had recovered from COVID-19.

On this clone itself: Mismatch with germline at one junction end may stem from a read error. CDR3 sequence (DNA): TGTGCCAGCAGCCGACACACAGGCACCCAGTCCTCCGAGCAGTACTTC. Its translation: CASSRHTGTQSSEQYF. The chain couples TRBV7-9 to TRBJ2-7; a weak D match, TRBD1 (5 bases). This CDR3 is built from 16 residues. Per germline, CDR1 SEHNR and CDR2 FQNEAQ (reference sequence).

V is TRBV19 and J is TRBJ1-4; D is unresolved. The CDR3 covers 13 residues. CDR1 and CDR2 (germline): LNHDA, SQIVND (reference sequence). V lost 5 bases to trimming and J lost 8 bases, with 12 bases between them. This CDR3 is CASSPVSFEKLFF. As DNA, the CDR3 is TGTGCCAGTAGTCCTGTTTCCTTCGAAAAACTGTTTTTT.

The chain has TRBV3-1 (or the pseudogene TRBV3-2) and TRBJ2-7, with TRBD2 identical over 11 bases. The germline gives CDR1 LGHDT, CDR2 YNNKEL (reference sequence). The CDR3 spans 14 residues. V lost 5 bases to trimming and J lost 2 bases; unmatched junction nucleotides: 2. The CDR3 sequence: CASSGSGRAYEQYF. In DNA form, the CDR3 reads TGTGCCAGCAGCGGTAGCGGGAGGGCCTACGAGCAGTACTTC.

The chain links TRBV27 to TRBJ2-7; 8 bases fit TRBD2. The germline V gene has CDR1 MNHEY and CDR2 SMNVEV (reference sequence). V gave up 5 bases and J gave up 5 bases; unmatched junction bases: 8. CDR3 length equals 14 residues. This chain's CDR3 is CASSLRLAIHEQYF. DNA of the CDR3: TGTGCCAGCAGTCTCCGACTAGCGATCCACGAGCAGTACTTC.

V usage is TRBV6-5 and J usage is TRBJ2-7; TRBD1 matches at 8 bases. The CDR3 is made up of 14 amino acids. Germline loops: CDR1 MNHEY, CDR2 SVGAGI. Unmatched junction bases numbered 6, after V lost 5 bases and J lost 3 bases. The CDR3 DNA sequence: TGTGCCAGCAGTCTAGGACAGGGATTCTACGAGCAGTACTTC. Protein sequence: CASSLGQGFYEQYF.

The chain links TRBV12-1 to TRBJ1-6; the D call of TRBD1 is as the table states it, not checked on the DNA. TRBV12-1 is given as a pseudogene. The CDR3 sequence is 15 residues long. As DNA, the CDR3 is TGTGCCAGCAGCTCAGTCGGCAGGGAAGGCTCACCCCTCCACTTT. It is translated as CASSSVGREGSPLHF.

Remarks on this clone: This same CDR3 is encoded by further DNA sequences in the sample. The V gene is TRBV9, the J gene TRBJ2-1; possibly TRBD2 for D (6 bases). Per germline, CDR1 SGDLS and CDR2 YYNGEE. There are 12 residues in the CDR3. V dropped 5 bases and J dropped 4 bases, with 7 bases sitting between them. The CDR3 coding sequence is TGTGCCAGCAGGGGGGGATACAATGAGCAGTTCTTC. Translated: CASRGGYNEQFF.

The J gene is TRBJ1-1, the V gene TRBV19; 7 bases fit TRBD1. This CDR3 spans 15 amino acids. Germline lookup yields CDR1 LNHDA and CDR2 SQIVND (reference sequence). V shed 5 bases, J shed 2 bases, and the junction held 8 bases outside the gene matches. DNA for the CDR3: TGTGCCAGTAGTTTAAGGACAGGCCCCAACACTGAAGCTTTCTTT. It translates to CASSLRTGPNTEAFF. Variable domain in full (rest from reference TRBV19 and TRBJ1-1): DGGITQSPKYLFRKEGQNVTLSCEQNLNHDAMYWYRQDPGQGLRLIYYSQIVNDFQKGDIAEGYSVSREKKESFPLTVTSAQKNPTAFYLCASSLRTGPNTEAFFGQGTRLTVV.